This TCR beta chain was recorded in a study of cytomegalovirus exposure and HLA in healthy donors. As for the study in general: Findings of an earlier analysis included under 140 million unique TCR beta sequences from 180 million or so T cells.

General study findings and limits: Association of 15,000 to 20,000 TCR beta sequences with HLA alleles was found at 0.05 false discovery rate in a later analysis. Researchers reported in a later analysis that common viral pathogens appeared linked to several top clusters. Relative to the roughly 690-donor mean, N-insertions were reportedly fewer in an Asian-associated ancestry cluster in a later analysis.

V dropped 3 bases and J dropped 5; count of bases not matched to a gene: 12. Germline V gene data show CDR1 as KGHSH and CDR2 as LQKENI. The CDR3 extends over 16 amino acids. A multiplex PCR was run with 60 Vbeta primers and 13 Jbeta primers. Data came from immunoSEQ multiplex PCR; TCRdb stores just in-frame clones and leaves some out. The data contain 150,000 to 200,000 clones, just over 70% of them singletons. Worth noting for this clone: Its matching antigen is unknown.

What was sequenced was PBMCs. This sequence originates from a human donor in good health. The chain combines TRBV18 with TRBJ2-7, with TRBD1 identical over 8 bases. The CDR3 DNA reads TGTGCCAGCTCACCCCTCCCCGGACAGGGTCGAGACGAGCAGTACTTC. Protein sequence: CASSPLPGQGRDEQYF.